This T cell receptor beta chain was sequenced for a study of blood T cell repertoires in COVID-19 (dated by TCRdb to about 2020). In the study overall: The collaborator samples originated in the United States, Italy and Spain and spanned the acute and convalescent phases of COVID-19. The prospective study material was composed of cDNA or gDNA derived from T cells, B-cell-depleted T cells, or PBMCs. Subjects who had been exposed to COVID-19, were actively infected with it, or had recovered from it provided the deeply sampled blood TCRbeta repertoires that made up the dataset. The repertoires were released in a freely available public database meant as a resource for research on the immune response to SARS-CoV-2. Samples were obtained from the ongoing ImmuneRACE study (first 160 participants) and from over 1,000 subjects provided by 6 global collaborators. Sample metadata almost always included a de-identified subject ID, COVID-19 status, age in years and sex. Where available, HLA class I and class II types were obtained from metadata supplied by the sample provider rather than from assay-based typing.

The junction shows trimming of 0 bases on V and 7 bases on J, plus 10 bases between the germline ends. CDR1 MNHEY and CDR2 SVGEGT are derived from the germline V gene. There are 14 amino acids in the CDR3, from cysteine to phenylalanine inclusive. Solely the CDR3 DNA is kept, with 42 bases framed from the first base. Results the study describes overall, beyond this receptor: The amount of clinical and demographic metadata varied by source and participant and was provided uncurated.

At one collaborating source in Seattle, patients were enrolled during active infection and were followed longitudinally through the course of disease. Whole blood was collected in K2EDTA tubes by collaborating institutions according to the institutions' own protocols. For TCRbeta analysis, collaborators shipped samples as frozen whole blood, isolated PBMCs, or DNA extracted from either of those sample types. The immunoSEQ Assay, a bias-controlled multiplex PCR, was used to amplify TCRbeta CDR3 regions from genomic DNA. Concerning the study's data processing: Nucleated cell counts per sample were estimated from amplification of reference gene primers within the assay. To quantify the absolute abundance of each unique TCRbeta CDR3 rearrangement, sequence reads were collapsed and filtered. For each sample, productive Simpson clonality was calculated by taking the square root of Simpson's diversity index across productive rearrangements. As stored in TCRdb, this immuneACCESS dataset retains in-frame rearrangements with V and J assigned. A fraction of the clones does not appear; measured against another copy, unresolved V genes explain less than half of the discrepancy, and the remainder lacks a known reason. The V and J calls and clone size were taken over from that table, and D and trimming were inferred from the DNA. This sample lists 400,000 or so clones; approximately 91% were detected once. The ten largest clones represent approximately 1.5% of the sample.

Remarks on this clone: Its antigen remains undetermined. The sample holds no much larger clone one base away, and base qualities are not on file.

The TCR sequence derives from a woman in her thirties or forties with COVID-19, enrolled during active disease. The specimen sequenced was peripheral blood. The rearrangement combines TRBV6-2 or TRBV6-3 with TRBJ2-1; TRBD2 is perhaps the D gene, given 6 matching bases. The CDR3 amino acid sequence is: CASSYSFRGNEQFF. The bases read TGTGCCAGCAGTTACTCCTTCCGGGGGAATGAGCAGTTCTTC.